Detailed here is one T cell receptor beta chain. The source of the sample is a study of technical replicates of blood from four donors. Trimming cost V 3 bases and J 1 base, with 11 bases left between them. The CDR3 spans 14 residues. The V gene's germline CDR1 is SGDLS and CDR2 YYNGEE. Only in-frame clones appear in the TCRdb table, and some are missing; sequencing was by immunoSEQ multiplex PCR. The repertoire holds roughly 80,000 clones, with about 96% as singletons. Sequences were obtained from T cells isolated from PBMCs. The clonotype originates from a human donor in good health. The chain links TRBV9 to TRBJ2-7, with D uncertain. CDR3 in amino acids: CASSESRVSYEQYF. CDR3 sequence (DNA): TGTGCCAGCAGCGAGAGCCGGGTTTCCTACGAGCAGTACTTC.